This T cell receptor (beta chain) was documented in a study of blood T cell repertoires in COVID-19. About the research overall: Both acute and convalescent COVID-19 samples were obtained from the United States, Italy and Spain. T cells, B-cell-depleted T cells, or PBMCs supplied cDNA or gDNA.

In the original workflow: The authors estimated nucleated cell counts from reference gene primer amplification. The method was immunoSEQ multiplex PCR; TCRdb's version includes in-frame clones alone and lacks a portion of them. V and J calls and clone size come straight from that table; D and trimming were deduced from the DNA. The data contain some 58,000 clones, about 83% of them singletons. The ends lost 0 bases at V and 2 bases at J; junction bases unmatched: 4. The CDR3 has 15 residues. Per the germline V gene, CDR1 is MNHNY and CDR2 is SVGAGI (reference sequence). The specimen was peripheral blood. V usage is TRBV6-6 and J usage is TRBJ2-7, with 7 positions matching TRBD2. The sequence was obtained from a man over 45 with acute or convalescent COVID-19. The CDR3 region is CASSYSAGETYEQYF. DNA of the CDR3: TGTGCCAGCAGTTACTCGGCGGGAGAGACCTACGAGCAGTACTTC.